The clone carrying this T cell receptor beta chain was observed a handful of times. After removal of 7 bases from V and 7 bases from J, the junction contained 9 bases not matched to a gene. The CDR3 is made up of 13 amino acids. This record belongs to a study of identical twins. TCRdb analysed the 5' RACE reads with MiXCR anew, one entry per CDR3 protein. Seen here are about 340,000 distinct CDR3 sequences, about 12% observed once, and the top ten hold just over 7%. The sample also formed part of further work on yellow fever vaccine responses in identical twins.

Sample: CD8+ T cells sorted from blood. V usage is TRBV12-3 or TRBV12-4 and J usage is TRBJ2-5; TRBD2 agrees at 7 bases. This TCR derives from a woman aged 18-29 years in good health. Here the CDR3 DNA reads TGTGCCAGCACCGCGGGGGAGTCGGGGACCCAGTACTTC. The encoded protein is CASTAGESGTQYF.